The T cell receptor (beta chain) under discussion was sequenced for a study of T cells in Graves' hyperthyroidism and ophthalmopathy. These patients, aged 18 to 65, had recently diagnosed hyperthyroidism lasting under 2 months. This CDR3 region has 12 residues. Trimming removed 4 bases at V and 6 bases at J, with 7 bases between. Germline CDR1 ENHRY, CDR2 SYGVKD. This clonotype was recorded only once. Using RNA transcripts as the source, TCR beta CDR3 regions were amplified. Initially, a first-round RT-PCR of the TCR CDR3 employed the HTBI primer set. A single record per CDR3 protein comes from TCRdb applying MiXCR to the multiplex PCR reads. The profile shows 750,000 to 900,000 distinct CDR3 sequences, around 39% of them singletons.

The chain carries TRBV10-3 and TRBJ2-1; possibly TRBD1 for D (6 bases). Material: blood. The receptor's source is a man aged 18 to 30 with Graves' hyperthyroidism. The CDR3 region is CAISAGVNEQFF. The DNA for the CDR3 is TGTGCCATCAGTGCAGGGGTCAATGAGCAGTTCTTC.